This TCR beta chain was sequenced for a study of blood T cell repertoires in COVID-19. About the research overall: COVID-19 samples collected from the United States, Italy and Spain covered acute and convalescent phases. PBMCs, B-cell-depleted T cells, or T cells were the source of the cDNA or gDNA that made up the material.

Study processing details: Nucleated cell counts were estimated from reference gene primer amplification. Assay: immunoSEQ multiplex PCR; the TCRdb copy retains only in-frame clones and omits some. V and J calls and clone size are as listed in that table; D and trimming were resolved from the DNA. The sample lists hundreds of thousands of clones, approximately 90% seen once, with approximately 4.3% in the top ten. There are 14 residues in the CDR3. The V gene's germline CDR1 is SGHTA and CDR2 FQGNSA. V shed 2 bases and J shed 2 bases, with 7 bases lying between them. The sample comprised peripheral blood. This TCR came from a man aged 35-49 years with acute or convalescent COVID-19. The J gene is TRBJ1-3, the V gene TRBV7-2, with D perhaps matching TRBD1 (5 bases). The CDR3 region is CASSLLGAGNTIYF. CDR3 nucleotide sequence: TGTGCCAGCAGCTTACTAGGGGCTGGAAACACCATATATTTT.